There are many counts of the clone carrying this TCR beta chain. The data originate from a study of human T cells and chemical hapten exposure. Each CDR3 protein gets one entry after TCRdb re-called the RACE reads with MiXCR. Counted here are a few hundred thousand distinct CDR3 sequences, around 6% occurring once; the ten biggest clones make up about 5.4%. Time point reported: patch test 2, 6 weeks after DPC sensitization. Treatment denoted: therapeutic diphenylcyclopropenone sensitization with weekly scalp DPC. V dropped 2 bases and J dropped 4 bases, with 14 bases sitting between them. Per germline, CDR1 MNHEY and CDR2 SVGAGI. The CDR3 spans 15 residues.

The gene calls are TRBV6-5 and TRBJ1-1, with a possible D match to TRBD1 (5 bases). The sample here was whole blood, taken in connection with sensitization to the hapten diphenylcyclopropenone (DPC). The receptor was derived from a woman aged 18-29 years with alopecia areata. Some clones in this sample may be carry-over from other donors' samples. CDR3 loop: CASSYGVVRGTEAFF. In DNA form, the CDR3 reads TGTGCCAGCAGTTACGGCGTCGTTAGGGGCACTGAAGCTTTCTTT.